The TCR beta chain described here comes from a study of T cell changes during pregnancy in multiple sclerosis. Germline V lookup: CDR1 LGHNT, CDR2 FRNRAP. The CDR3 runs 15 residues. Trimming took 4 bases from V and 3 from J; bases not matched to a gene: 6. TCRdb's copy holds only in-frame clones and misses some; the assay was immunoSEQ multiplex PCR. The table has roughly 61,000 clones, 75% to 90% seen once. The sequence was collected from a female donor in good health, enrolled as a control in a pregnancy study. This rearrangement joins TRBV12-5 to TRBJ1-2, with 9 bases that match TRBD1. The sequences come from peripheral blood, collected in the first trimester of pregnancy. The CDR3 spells CASGSRTGEDYGYTF. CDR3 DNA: TGTGCTAGTGGTTCCCGGACAGGGGAGGACTATGGCTACACCTTC.